These 16 T cell receptor beta chains originate from one sample sequenced in a study of PD-1 blockade in classical Hodgkin lymphoma. The protocol was immunoSEQ multiplex PCR, while the TCRdb copy is restricted to in-frame clones and leaves out a portion. The sample has some 150,000 clones, 78% seen once. Exposure to brentuximab vedotin varied, and each patient had relapsed following autologous stem cell transplantation. The source was peripheral blood mononuclear cells (PBMCs), collected before the second cycle of nivolumab. These receptors all come from a human donor with classical Hodgkin lymphoma.

This sequence joins TRBV30 and TRBJ2-7; 10 nucleotides match TRBD2. With 2 bases clipped from V and 3 bases from J, the junction kept 4 bases outside the gene matches. The CDR3 covers 14 residues. Germline CDR1 is GTSNPN and CDR2 is SVGIG (reference sequence). The DNA of the CDR3 is TGTGCCTGGAGTACCCTAGCGGGAGACTACGAGCAGTACTTC. It yields the protein CAWSTLAGDYEQYF.

The chain links TRBV7-2 to TRBJ2-7; 11 bases line up with TRBD1. Trimming took 2 bases from V and 0 from J; bases not matched to a gene: 3. The CDR3 runs 16 residues. Germline loops: CDR1 SGHTA, CDR2 FQGNSA. The CDR3 DNA is TGTGCCAGCAGCTTATCGGGACAGGGGGTCTCCTACGAGCAGTACTTC. This sequence encodes CASSLSGQGVSYEQYF. Looking up the rest from reference TRBV7-2 and TRBJ2-7 gives the full variable domain: GAGVSQSPSNKVTEKGKDVELRCDPISGHTALYWYRQSLGQGLEFLIYFQGNSAPDKSGLPSDRFSAERTGGSVSTLTIQRTQQEDSAVYLCASSLSGQGVSYEQYFGPGTRLTVT.

Turning to this clone: This specimen includes other DNA sequences encoding the same CDR3. The chain couples TRBV7-2 to TRBJ2-3; 9 bases are a match to TRBD1. The CDR3 has 13 amino acids. Germline values: CDR1 SGHTA, CDR2 FQGNSA. The J segment lost 6 bases and the V segment lost 5 bases, leaving 3 bases of the junction unmatched. CDR3 nucleotides: TGTGCCAGCAGCCGGACAGGGGCGGATACGCAGTATTTT. The encoded protein is CASSRTGADTQYF. Based on the CDR3 plus reference TRBV7-2 and TRBJ2-3, the full variable domain is GAGVSQSPSNKVTEKGKDVELRCDPISGHTALYWYRQSLGQGLEFLIYFQGNSAPDKSGLPSDRFSAERTGGSVSTLTIQRTQQEDSAVYLCASSRTGADTQYFGPGTRLTVL.

The rearrangement joins TRBV13 to TRBJ2-2; TRBD1 aligns across 9 bases. CDR3 length: 18 amino acids. In germline, CDR1 is PRHDT, CDR2 FYEKMQ (reference sequence). Trimming at V came to 5 bases and at J to 4 bases, leaving 14 bases not matched to a gene. This chain's CDR3 is CASSRSIRDRVGTGELFF. The CDR3 DNA reads TGTGCCAGCAGCAGGTCAATCCGGGACAGGGTTGGCACCGGGGAGCTGTTTTTT.

The V and J genes are TRBV4-1 and TRBJ2-3; D may be TRBD1 (5 bases). CDR3 length: 15 amino acids. Per the germline V gene, CDR1 is MGHRA and CDR2 is YSYEKL. The V end lost 5 bases, the J end lost 6 bases, and 18 bases lay between the germline ends. The CDR3 sequence is CASSEGRGPPDTQYF. The CDR3, as DNA: TGCGCCAGCAGCGAAGGAAGGGGCCCTCCGGATACGCAGTATTTT.

The J gene is TRBJ2-5, the V gene TRBV6-1, with 13 positions matching TRBD2. Germline-derived CDR1 and CDR2 are MNHNS and SASEGT. V lost 1 base, J lost 5 bases, and 4 bases stayed unmatched. CDR3 length equals 16 residues. Here the CDR3 DNA reads TGTGCCAGCAGTGAAGGACTAGCGGGAGGCAGTGAGACCCAGTACTTC. It yields the protein CASSEGLAGGSETQYF.

The chain carries TRBV9 and TRBJ2-3, with TRBD2 matching 9 bases. V lost 2 bases to trimming and J lost 8 bases; unmatched junction nucleotides: 9. Germline CDR1 SGDLS, CDR2 YYNGEE. The CDR3 spans 15 residues. This chain's CDR3 is CASSVSGGPGGTQYF. The CDR3 nucleotides read TGTGCCAGCAGCGTTAGCGGGGGCCCCGGGGGTACGCAGTATTTT. The whole variable domain, filled in from reference TRBV9 and TRBJ2-3, reads DSGVTQTPKHLITATGQRVTLRCSPRSGDLSVYWYQQSLDQGLQFLIQYYNGEERAKGNILERFSAQQFPDLHSELNLSSLELGDSALYFCASSVSGGPGGTQYFGPGTRLTVL.

This chain joins TRBV6-6 and TRBJ1-5; no reliable D call. Trimming removed 2 bases from V and 2 bases from J, with 10 bases in between. Germline V gene lookup returns CDR1 MNHNY and CDR2 SVGAGI (reference sequence). This CDR3 has 15 residues. For the CDR3, the DNA is TGTGCCAGCAGTTACGAGTGGGGAGGCAATCAGCCCCAGCATTTT. Amino acid sequence: CASSYEWGGNQPQHF.

V is TRBV11-2 and J is TRBJ2-1; 7 nucleotides line up with TRBD1. CDR1 SGHAT and CDR2 FQNNGV come from the germline V gene. This CDR3 has 14 amino acids. V shed 1 base and J 11 bases; nucleotides not matched to a gene: 8. CDR3 in amino acids: CASSLVRDSLKQFF. Here the CDR3 DNA reads TGTGCCAGCAGCTTAGTCCGGGACAGCTTGAAGCAGTTCTTC.

In DNA, the CDR3 is TGTGCCAGCAGTGACCTTCATTCGGTTTGGGGGCTCTATGGCTACACCTTC. Translation: CASSDLHSVWGLYGYTF. The rearrangement joins TRBV25-1 to TRBJ1-2; D perhaps matches TRBD1 (6 bases). V lost 3 bases to trimming and J lost 4 bases, with 21 bases between them. The CDR3 is made up of 17 amino acids. Germline CDR1 reads MGHDK; CDR2 reads SYGVNS.

The genes are TRBV19 and TRBJ1-3; D may be TRBD1 (5 bases). The CDR3 is 16 amino acids. V lost 7 bases to trimming and J lost 0 bases, with 16 bases between them. Germline V gives CDR1 LNHDA, CDR2 SQIVND (reference sequence). The CDR3 protein is CASMALGEFSGNTIYF. The CDR3 bases are TGTGCCAGTATGGCGCTGGGGGAGTTCTCTGGAAACACCATATATTTT.

The chain recombines TRBV28 with TRBJ2-6, with a tentative D call TRBD1 (5 bases). Deletions cut 6 bases from V and 9 bases from J, with 15 bases between. The CDR3 is 14 amino acids. The germline V gene has CDR1 MDHEN and CDR2 SYDVKM. CDR3 region: CASSPPRANNVLTF. CDR3 nucleotides: TGTGCCAGCAGCCCCCCCAGGGCCAACAACGTCCTGACTTTC.

This clone came up once. V is TRBV5-1 and J is TRBJ1-2, with 7 bases lining up with TRBD1. Trimming took 6 bases from V and 10 from J; bases not matched to a gene: 18. Germline V gene lookup returns CDR1 SGHRS and CDR2 YFSETQ. CDR3 length: 15 residues. CDR3 residues: CASIGSKEQGSDYTF. The CDR3 region has the DNA TGCGCCAGCATTGGGTCCAAGGAACAGGGGAGTGACTACACCTTC.

V is TRBV5-1 and J is TRBJ2-7; D is undetermined. Germline V gene sequence: CDR1 SGHRS, CDR2 YFSETQ. This CDR3 is built from 14 residues. V lost 0 bases to trimming and J lost 1 base, with 8 bases between them. CDR3: CASSLEDVSYEQYF. The CDR3 nucleotides are TGCGCCAGCAGCTTGGAGGACGTTTCCTACGAGCAGTACTTC.

The chain recombines TRBV6-5 with TRBJ1-1; TRBD1 might be the D (5 bases). Germline CDR1 reads MNHEY; CDR2 reads SVGAGI. The length of the CDR3 is 15 residues. V lost 5 bases and J lost 4, with 17 bases in between. The CDR3 DNA reads as TGTGCCAGCAGTAGGGGTACCCCGTGGGGCACTGAAGCTTTCTTT. It is translated as CASSRGTPWGTEAFF.

The chain combines TRBV19 with TRBJ2-5; the D gene is possibly TRBD1 (6 bases). The germline V gene has CDR1 LNHDA and CDR2 SQIVND (reference sequence). CDR3 length: 15 amino acids. V lost 7 bases and J lost 1, with 16 bases in between. CDR3: CASTNRERGQETQYF. The CDR3 region has the DNA TGTGCCAGTACCAACAGGGAGAGGGGCCAAGAGACCCAGTACTTC.